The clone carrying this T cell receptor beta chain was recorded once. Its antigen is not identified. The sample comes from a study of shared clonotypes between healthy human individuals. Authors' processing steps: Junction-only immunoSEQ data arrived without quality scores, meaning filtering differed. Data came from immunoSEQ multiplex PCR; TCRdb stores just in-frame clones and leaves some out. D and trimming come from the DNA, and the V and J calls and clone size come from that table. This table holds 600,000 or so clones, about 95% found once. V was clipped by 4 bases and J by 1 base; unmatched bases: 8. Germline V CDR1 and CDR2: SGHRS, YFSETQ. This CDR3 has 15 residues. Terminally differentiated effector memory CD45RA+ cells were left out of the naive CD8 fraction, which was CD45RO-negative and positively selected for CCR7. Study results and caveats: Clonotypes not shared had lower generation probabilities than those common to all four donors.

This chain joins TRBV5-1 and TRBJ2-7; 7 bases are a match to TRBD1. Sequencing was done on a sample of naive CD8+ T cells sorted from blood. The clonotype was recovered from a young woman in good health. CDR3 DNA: TGCGCCAGCAGCATTGGGACAGCCTCATCCTACGAGCAGTACTTC. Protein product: CASSIGTASSYEQYF.